These T cell receptor beta chains were read from a single sample in a study of shared clonotypes between healthy human individuals. TCRdb keeps only in-frame clones here, not all; method: immunoSEQ multiplex PCR. The sample contains around 1,100,000 clones, roughly 80% of which appear only once. Specimen: memory CD4+ T cells from PBMCs. The receptors derive from a man aged 18 to 29 in good health. Some clones in this sample may be carry-over from other donors' samples. The CDR3 runs from the conserved cysteine through the conserved F or W. A D gene is named only where the DNA matches it firmly. Not all rows give a size; the values are once, few, many and, for expanded clones, a class.

D	J	V	size	DNA	CDR3
TRBD2	TRBJ2-1	TRBV4-2	.	TGTGCCAGCAGCCAAGAGGGGCTAGCGGGAGCGGTCTCCTACAATGAGCAGTTCTTC	CASSQEGLAGAVSYNEQFF
.	TRBJ2-7	TRBV11-3	.	TGTGCCAGCAGCCCCGGGTCCTCCTACGAGCAGTACTTC	CASSPGSSYEQYF
.	TRBJ2-1	TRBV27	.	TGTGCCAGCAGTTTATATCCGAGCGCCTCCTACAATGAGCAGTTCTTC	CASSLYPSASYNEQFF
.	TRBJ2-5	TRBV14	many	TGTGCCAGCAGCCAAGGGGTCCTAGTGAAGCAGACCCAGTACTTC	CASSQGVLVKQTQYF
.	TRBJ2-1	TRBV9	many	TGTGCCAGCAGCCCCGGGGACGGTGAGCAGTTCTTC	CASSPGDGEQFF
.	TRBJ1-2	TRBV5-4	.	TGTGCCAGCAGCCTCCCAGGGAGATATGGCTACACCTTC	CASSLPGRYGYTF
.	TRBJ1-1	TRBV2	.	TGTGCCAGCACCGCAAGGGGAGGGTCAAACACTGAAGCTTTCTTT	CASTARGGSNTEAFF
TRBD1	TRBJ1-4	TRBV5-1	once	TGCGCCAGCAGCTTGGCCGGAGGGACAGGGAATGAAAAACTGTTTTTT	CASSLAGGTGNEKLFF
.	TRBJ2-6	TRBV5-6	.	TGTGCCAGCAGCACACGACAGGCCTCTGGGGCCAACGTCCTGACTTTC	CASSTRQASGANVLTF
TRBD2	TRBJ2-1	TRBV11-3	.	TGTGCCAGCAGCTCGTTTGAGGCGGGAGGGAATGAGCAGTTCTTC	CASSSFEAGGNEQFF
TRBD2	TRBJ2-1	TRBV7-3	.	TGTGCCAGCAGCCCGCTAGCGGGAGGGTACAATGAGCAGTTCTTC	CASSPLAGGYNEQFF
TRBD1	TRBJ1-2	TRBV5-1	.	TGCGCCAGCAGCCGGGACAGGGGAGGCTACACCTTC	CASSRDRGGYTF
TRBD1	TRBJ2-1	TRBV2	.	TGTGCCAGCAGGCCACAGGGACAGGGGCTCAATGAGCAGTTCTTC	CASRPQGQGLNEQFF
.	TRBJ1-1	TRBV2	.	TGTGCCAGCAGTCTAAATGGGGAGAACACTGAAGCTTTCTTT	CASSLNGENTEAFF
.	TRBJ1-1	TRBV27	.	TGTGCCAGCAGCTCGGGTGGGACGGCGAACACTGAAGCTTTCTTT	CASSSGGTANTEAFF
TRBD2	TRBJ2-1	TRBV4-1	.	TGCGCCAGCAGCCGGGTCTCTGGACTAGGTCCCAATGAGCAGTTCTTC	CASSRVSGLGPNEQFF
.	TRBJ1-1	TRBV14	once	TGTGCCAGCAGCGCACACCCCAACTATGAAGCTTTCTTT	CASSAHPNYEAFF
TRBD1	TRBJ2-5	TRBV5-1	.	TGCGCCAGCAGCGGACAGGGATTGGAGACCCAGTACTTC	CASSGQGLETQYF
.	TRBJ1-1	TRBV5-1	.	TGCGCCAGCAGTATAGGGGGGGCCGCTGAAGCTTTCTTT	CASSIGGAAEAFF
.	TRBJ1-2	TRBV18	.	TGTGCCAGCTCACCACCGTACGGCCTCTATGGCTACACCTTC	CASSPPYGLYGYTF
.	TRBJ1-2	TRBV6-1	few	TGTGCCAGCTCGAGGGACATTACTGGGTATGGCTACACCTTC	CASSRDITGYGYTF
TRBD1	TRBJ2-5	TRBV6-4	.	TGTGCCAGCTTCCTCGACAGGGGCCAAGAGACCCAGTACTTC	CASFLDRGQETQYF
TRBD1	TRBJ2-7	TRBV7-2	.	TGTGCCAGCAGCCCGGGGACAGGGAGATCCTACGAGCAGTACTTC	CASSPGTGRSYEQYF
.	TRBJ1-1	TRBV6-1	few	TGTGCCAGCAGGGAGCGACAGACGAACACTGAAGCTTTCTTT	CASRERQTNTEAFF
.	TRBJ2-3	TRBV7-3	.	TGTGCCAGCAGCCCTAATAGCGCTGATACGCAGTATTTT	CASSPNSADTQYF
TRBD1	TRBJ1-2	TRBV9	many	TGTGCCAGCAGCGTAGGCAGGGGGGCCCTCGGCTATGGCTACACCTTC	CASSVGRGALGYGYTF
.	TRBJ2-1	TRBV9	.	TGTGCCAGCAGCGTAGTGAGCTCCTACAATGAGCAGTTCTTC	CASSVVSSYNEQFF
TRBD1	TRBJ2-3	TRBV7-3	.	TGTGCCAGCAGCTTGGGACAGAGCACAGATACGCAGTATTTT	CASSLGQSTDTQYF
TRBD2	TRBJ2-7	TRBV11-2	.	TGTGCCAGCAGCTTAGATTCTCGGACGACTAGCGGGAGGACCGAGCAGTACTTC	CASSLDSRTTSGRTEQYF
.	TRBJ2-5	TRBV6-5	.	TGTGCCAGCAGTTTCCAGGCGGGGGAGACCCAGTACTTC	CASSFQAGETQYF
.	TRBJ1-1	TRBV4-2	few	TGTGCCAGCAGCCAAGATCCGAACAGGGACCTGGGCACTGAAGCTTTCTTT	CASSQDPNRDLGTEAFF
.	TRBJ1-1	TRBV15	.	TGTGCCACCAGCGGACGGGACACTGAAGCTTTCTTT	CATSGRDTEAFF
TRBD2	TRBJ2-7	TRBV2	.	TGTGCCAGCAGGGGAGGACTAGCGTTGACCTACGAGCAGTACTTC	CASRGGLALTYEQYF
.	TRBJ1-2	TRBV5-1	.	TGCGCCAGCAGCCCCCGGGACGGGATCTATGGCTACACCTTC	CASSPRDGIYGYTF
.	TRBJ2-1	TRBV6-6	.	TGTGCCAGCAGTTACTCGGGGGTATGGGGTGAGCAGTTCTTC	CASSYSGVWGEQFF
TRBD1	TRBJ1-1	TRBV5-1	.	TGCGCCAGCAGCGCCGGAGACAGGGAACGGACTGAAGCTTTCTTT	CASSAGDRERTEAFF
.	TRBJ2-7	TRBV5-1	.	TGCGCCAGCAGCCACGGACTGGGCGAGCAGTACTTC	CASSHGLGEQYF
TRBD1	TRBJ2-3	TRBV5-4	.	TGTGCCAGCAGCTTGGAGGGGGCGCGTACCACAGATACGCAGTATTTT	CASSLEGARTTDTQYF
.	TRBJ2-3	TRBV5-1	.	TGCGCCAGCAGCTTGGCACTATTCACAGATACGCAGTATTTT	CASSLALFTDTQYF
.	TRBJ1-2	TRBV18	once	TGTGCCAGCTCACCACCGTCGAGTGTAGGCTATGGCTACACCTTC	CASSPPSSVGYGYTF
.	TRBJ2-7	TRBV2	.	TGTGCCACCAGTCGACTAATCAGGGACGAGCAGTACTTC	CATSRLIRDEQYF
.	TRBJ1-1	TRBV30	.	TGTGCCTGGAAGAGACAGTGGGGAGACACTGTAGCTTTCTTT	CAWKRQWGDTVAFF
.	TRBJ2-3	TRBV5-6	.	TGTGCCAGCAGCCCTGGCCAGGCCAGAAGCACAGATACGCAGTATTTT	CASSPGQARSTDTQYF
.	TRBJ2-7	TRBV2	.	TGTGCCAGCATCGAACCCTACGAGCAGTACTTC	CASIEPYEQYF
.	TRBJ2-2	TRBV5-1	.	TGCGCCAGCAGCTCGACAGCTAACACCGGGGAGCTGTTTTTT	CASSSTANTGELFF
.	TRBJ1-4	TRBV6-4	.	TGTGCCAGCAGCGAGAGGGGAGGTGAAAAACTGTTTTTT	CASSERGGEKLFF
.	TRBJ2-7	TRBV6-6	.	TGTGCCAGCAGGCGTACAGGTAGCTCCTACGAGCAGTACTTC	CASRRTGSSYEQYF
TRBD1	TRBJ2-5	TRBV4-1	.	TGCGCCAGCAGCCAAGTAGGACAGGGGAGGAGGGAGCAGTACTTC	CASSQVGQGRREQYF
.	TRBJ1-1	TRBV28	.	TGTGCCAGCAGTTTGACAGAAGGAAACACTGAAGCTTTCTTT	CASSLTEGNTEAFF
.	TRBJ1-5	TRBV6-1	.	TGTGCCAGCAGCGAGGGGAGCTATCAGCCCCAGCATTTT	CASSEGSYQPQHF
.	TRBJ2-7	TRBV11-2	few	TGTGCCAGCAGCTTAGATGTAGGATCGTACGAGCAGTACTTC	CASSLDVGSYEQYF